Below, one T cell receptor beta chain is given with its context. Its specificity is not known. These data belong to a study of persistence of HIV-infected CD4 T cells. Sequencing used immunoSEQ version 4 in survey mode. Assay used: immunoSEQ multiplex PCR; TCRdb lists only in-frame clones, some missing. The profile covers around 35,000 clones, with 82% appearing a single time and roughly 0.97% taken by the ten largest. Study results and limitations: TCRbeta richness was lower in CMV- and Gag-responding cells than in anti-CD3/anti-CD28-responding cells.

An overlapping HIV-1 Gag peptide pool stimulated these cells at about 1 ug/peptide/mL. CD40L/CD69 double-negative CD45RO-high memory CD4+ T cells were collected. Plasma HIV-1 RNA stayed below 50 copies/mL for at least 4 years. Anti-CD28/CD49d costimulation, CD40-blocking antibody and enfuvirtide were given to CD8-depleted PBMCs for about 19 hours. There are 15 residues in the CDR3. Germline CDR1 is LGHNT and CDR2 is FRNRAP. The V segment lost 5 bases and the J segment 0 bases; nucleotides outside the gene matches: 5. This material consisted of cultured CD4+ T cells from PBMCs, taken from a patient who received antiretroviral therapy. V usage is TRBV12-5 and J usage is TRBJ2-3; 7 bases map to TRBD2. This receptor was identified in an adult with HIV. The donor label of this sample is uncertain. CDR3 sequence reads: CASGPRGTSTDTQYF. The CDR3 nucleotides are TGTGCTAGTGGTCCGCGGGGGACTAGCACAGATACGCAGTATTTT. Drawing the rest from reference TRBV12-5 and TRBJ2-3, the complete variable domain is DARVTQTPRHKVTEMGQEVTMRCQPILGHNTVFWYRQTMMQGLELLAYFRNRAPLDDSGMPKDRFSAEMPDATLATLKIQPSEPRDSAVYFCASGPRGTSTDTQYFGPGTRLTVL.